This record looks at one T cell receptor (beta chain) sequence and its context. This sample was included in a study of blood T cell repertoires in COVID-19. Study background: In each case, the material was cDNA or gDNA derived from T cells, B-cell-depleted T cells, or PBMCs.

In the original processing: Amplification with reference gene primers provided the estimates of nucleated cell counts. TCRdb keeps only in-frame clones here, not all; method: immunoSEQ multiplex PCR. V and J calls and clone size are as listed in that table; D and trimming were resolved from the DNA. This sample has roughly 150,000 clones, with 82% found just once. What the recovered Cohort 3 donors had was two negative PCRs, clearance, or symptom resolution. The trim removed 5 bases at V and 2 bases at J, leaving 3 bases unmatched. Germline CDR1 and CDR2: SGHNT and YENEEA. The CDR3 contains 14 residues.

The sequence was collected from a man in his sixties who had recovered from COVID-19. The material sequenced was PBMCs or T cells enriched from blood (not recorded which). The chain employs TRBV11-3 and TRBJ1-3; 7 positions agree with TRBD1. For the CDR3, the DNA is TGTGCCAGCAGCGCGACAGGGCCTGGAAACACCATATATTTT. Amino acid sequence: CASSATGPGNTIYF.